These 7 T cell receptor beta chains were all obtained from the same sample, sequenced in a study of blood T cell repertoires in COVID-19. The method was immunoSEQ multiplex PCR; TCRdb's version includes in-frame clones alone and lacks a portion of them. The data contain around 250,000 clones, more than 80% of them singletons. Sequencing was performed on peripheral blood. The receptors stem from a woman aged 30 to 39 with active or convalescent COVID-19.

The chain links TRBV19 to TRBJ1-5; TRBD1 agrees at 10 bases. This CDR3 has 16 residues. Germline V gene data show CDR1 as LNHDA and CDR2 as SQIVND (reference sequence). V gave up 5 bases and J gave up 2 bases; unmatched junction bases: 6. Here the CDR3 DNA reads TGTGCCAGTAGTGTCGACAGGGGGCTGGGCAATCAGCCCCAGCATTTT. As protein: CASSVDRGLGNQPQHF. Full variable domain (missing parts from reference TRBV19 and TRBJ1-5): DGGITQSPKYLFRKEGQNVTLSCEQNLNHDAMYWYRQDPGQGLRLIYYSQIVNDFQKGDIAEGYSVSREKKESFPLTVTSAQKNPTAFYLCASSVDRGLGNQPQHFGDGTRLSIL.

The chain carries TRBV28 and TRBJ2-6; TRBD2 might be the D (5 bases). CDR3 size: 15 residues. The V gene lost 6 bases and the J gene lost 4 bases, with 13 bases spanning the gap. CDR1 is MDHEN and CDR2 is SYDVKM in the germline V gene. The CDR3 sequence: CASSPLGNGANVLTF. CDR3 in DNA: TGTGCCAGCAGCCCCCTCGGGAACGGGGCCAACGTCCTGACTTTC.

The chain is built from TRBV9 and TRBJ1-1, with a weak D call TRBD1 (5 bases). The V end was cut by 2 bases, the J end by 5 bases, with 13 bases between. Per germline, CDR1 SGDLS and CDR2 YYNGEE. CDR3 size: 14 residues. The CDR3 loop is CASSVSDSGTEAFF. DNA of the CDR3: TGTGCCAGCAGCGTGTCAGACAGTGGGACTGAAGCTTTCTTT.

The rearrangement uses TRBV19 and TRBJ2-5, with 8 bases that match TRBD1. Germline V gene data show CDR1 as LNHDA and CDR2 as SQIVND (reference sequence). V lost 7 bases and J lost 2; bases outside the gene matches: 9. This CDR3 spans 15 amino acids. CDR3 in DNA: TGTGCCAGTACTAATACAGGGGGTTGGCAAGAGACCCAGTACTTC. This encodes CASTNTGGWQETQYF.

CDR3 protein: CASSLLAGGNTEAFF. The CDR3 DNA is TGTGCCAGCAGTCTACTTGCGGGCGGAAACACTGAAGCTTTCTTT. The chain couples TRBV6-5 to TRBJ1-1; D remains ambiguous. V lost 5 bases and J lost 2, with 15 bases in between. The CDR3 extends over 15 amino acids. CDR1 and CDR2 (germline): MNHEY, SVGAGI.

The chain carries TRBV9 and TRBJ2-1, with D possibly being TRBD2 (5 bases). Per germline, CDR1 SGDLS and CDR2 YYNGEE. The CDR3 is made up of 13 amino acids. Deletions cut 0 bases from V and 5 bases from J, with 6 bases between. CDR3 bases: TGTGCCAGCAGCGTAGGAGGGAACAATGAGCAGTTCTTC. Residues: CASSVGGNNEQFF.

The rearrangement uses TRBV28 and TRBJ2-7, with TRBD2 matching 12 bases. J gave up 2 bases and V 7 bases, and 6 bases lay outside the gene matches. The CDR3 totals 15 residues. Germline V gene data show CDR1 as MDHEN and CDR2 as SYDVKM. The CDR3 protein is CASKLGLAGTYEQYF. The CDR3 coding sequence is TGTGCCAGCAAATTGGGACTAGCGGGCACCTACGAGCAGTACTTC.